The clone carrying this TCR beta chain showed up just a few times. This sample is drawn from a study of response to subunit inactivated influenza vaccine. A single record per CDR3 protein comes from TCRdb applying MiXCR to the RT-PCR reads. The data show approximately 500,000 distinct CDR3 sequences, less than 25% seen once. The CDR3 runs 13 residues. Germline V gene sequence: CDR1 SGHRS, CDR2 YFSETQ. V was trimmed by 3 bases and J by 4 bases, leaving 10 bases between them. The same data also contributed to another study, on T cells expressing NK-cell markers. Per that study: A 5'RACE template switching approach incorporating UMIs was used to make TCR beta cDNA.

Sample: CD4+ T cells sorted from PBMCs, taken less than 13 days after vaccination. The TCR originated in a man aged 50 to 60 who received an inactivated influenza vaccine. The chain recombines TRBV5-1 with TRBJ2-5, with unresolved D. CDR3 protein: CASSSRPGETQYF. In nucleotides, the CDR3 is TGCGCCAGCAGCTCCCGCCCGGGAGAGACCCAGTACTTC. Complete variable domain (other parts from reference TRBV5-1 and TRBJ2-5): KAGVTQTPRYLIKTRGQQVTLSCSPISGHRSVSWYQQTPGQGLQFLFEYFSETQRNKGNFPGRFSGRQFSNSRSEMNVSTLELGDSALYLCASSSRPGETQYFGPGTRLLVL.